A single sample is the source of the 10 T cell receptor beta chains below, sequenced in a study of blood T cell repertoires in COVID-19. The protocol was immunoSEQ multiplex PCR, while the TCRdb copy is restricted to in-frame clones and leaves out a portion. The sample lists more than 95,000 clones; about 70% were seen once. The sample comprised peripheral blood. The origin of the receptors is a man older than 75 with COVID-19, enrolled during active disease.

In its sample, this clone was seen a few times. V is TRBV5-1 and J is TRBJ1-6; D not resolved. CDR1 and CDR2 from the germline V gene are SGHRS and YFSETQ. V was trimmed by 0 bases and J by 7 bases, leaving 11 bases between them. The CDR3 is 15 residues long. The CDR3 loop is CASSLGWSDNSPLHF. The CDR3 DNA follows: TGCGCCAGCAGCTTGGGTTGGAGCGACAATTCACCCCTCCACTTT.

This chain joins TRBV7-2 and TRBJ2-7; D gene ambiguous. The germline V gene encodes CDR1 SGHTA and CDR2 FQGNSA. Trimming removed 3 bases at V and 3 bases at J, with 12 bases between. This CDR3 comprises 14 residues. For the CDR3, the DNA is TGTGCCAGCAGCTTGTCTCTTAATCTCTACGAGCAGTACTTC. This translates into CASSLSLNLYEQYF.

The V gene is TRBV5-4, the J gene TRBJ2-1; 9 nucleotides agree with TRBD2. Germline loops: CDR1 SGHNT, CDR2 YYREEE (reference sequence). The CDR3 extends over 15 amino acids. The trim removed 4 bases at V and 7 bases at J, leaving 9 bases unmatched. The CDR3 DNA reads as TGTGCCAGCAGCACCGGGACTAGCTGGGGGAATGAGCAGTTCTTC. Translated: CASSTGTSWGNEQFF.

V usage is TRBV2 and J usage is TRBJ2-7, with 7 bases that match TRBD1. Germline-derived CDR1 and CDR2 are SNHLY and FYNNEI. Germline trimming cut 8 bases from V and 1 base from J; bases unmatched to any gene: 8. This CDR3 region has 14 residues. This CDR3 is CASVLGTASYEQYF. CDR3 nucleotides: TGTGCCAGCGTCCTGGGGACAGCTTCCTACGAGCAGTACTTC.

The chain recombines TRBV28 with TRBJ1-2, with 8 bases lining up with TRBD1. CDR1 and CDR2 (germline): MDHEN, SYDVKM. The CDR3 has 17 amino acids. V was pared by 5 bases and J by 0 bases, with 11 bases of the junction left unmatched. Here the CDR3 DNA reads TGTGCCAGCAGTCCCCTCAGGACAGGGCCAACTAACTATGGCTACACCTTC. It encodes CASSPLRTGPTNYGYTF.

This clone was observed a few times. This chain links TRBV7-9 with TRBJ2-7, with a tentative D call TRBD2 (6 bases). The CDR3 length is 15 residues. Deletions cut 6 bases from V and 3 bases from J, with 18 bases between. From germline, CDR1 is SEHNR and CDR2 FQNEAQ (reference sequence). Written as DNA, the CDR3 is TGTGCCAGCAGTCCAGGAGGGCCCAGAGACTACGAGCAGTACTTC. This translates into CASSPGGPRDYEQYF.

This clone was seen a handful of times. The rearrangement links TRBV7-2 to TRBJ2-7, with 10 bases lining up with TRBD1. V lost 4 bases, J lost 3 bases, and 6 bases stayed unmatched. This CDR3 contains 15 residues. CDR1 is SGHTA, CDR2 FQGNSA, per germline. The CDR3 loop is CASSSRWTGGYEQYF. CDR3 nucleotide sequence: TGTGCCAGCAGCTCTCGTTGGACAGGGGGCTACGAGCAGTACTTC.

A few counts support this clone. This chain connects TRBV5-6 to TRBJ1-2; D is undetermined. This CDR3 contains 16 residues. Germline V lookup: CDR1 SGHDT, CDR2 YYEEEE. V lost 0 bases and J lost 0, with 12 bases in between. The CDR3 DNA follows: TGTGCCAGCAGCTTGGCCTACGGGGTTACTAACTATGGCTACACCTTC. This translates into CASSLAYGVTNYGYTF.

V and J are TRBV19 and TRBJ2-3, with TRBD2 identical over 9 bases. The germline V gene encodes CDR1 LNHDA and CDR2 SQIVND (reference sequence). CDR3 length equals 15 residues. V shed 4 bases and J 12 bases; nucleotides not matched to a gene: 14. DNA for the CDR3: TGTGCCAGTAGTACGGAACCTGCGACTAGCGGAGTTCAGTATTTT. Encoded protein: CASSTEPATSGVQYF.

This chain connects TRBV6-5 to TRBJ1-6; 7 bases line up with TRBD1. CDR3 length equals 14 residues. Germline loops: CDR1 MNHEY, CDR2 SVGAGI. The V segment lost 4 bases and the J segment 9 bases; nucleotides outside the gene matches: 6. The CDR3 here is CASSLDRDGSPLHF. The CDR3 DNA sequence: TGTGCCAGCAGTTTAGACAGGGACGGTTCACCCCTCCACTTT.